This T cell receptor (beta chain) was sequenced during a study of regulatory T cells in long-lasting Graves disease. As to time point: persistent/refractory GD, antithyroid drugs over 5 years with positive TRAb. The TCR library used RNA extracted from PBMCs. The V end lost 4 bases, the J end lost 5 bases, and 5 bases lay between the germline ends. The CDR3 runs 12 residues. In germline, CDR1 is LGHDT, CDR2 YNNKEL (reference sequence). This clonotype came up many times. Construction of TCR beta libraries relied on iRepertoire HTBI primers and on Arm-PCR targeting CDR3 regions. TCRdb called the multiplex PCR reads again in MiXCR, with one record for every CDR3 protein. The sample has about 450,000 distinct CDR3 sequences, around 20% seen once; the top ten hold 26%.

This rearrangement joins TRBV3-1 to TRBJ2-2; D remains unclear. This receptor was obtained from a female donor with Graves disease. The sequenced sample was peripheral blood mononuclear cells (PBMCs), obtained when the disease was refractory, from a patient treated with antithyroid drugs. CDR3 loop: CASSPRTGELFF. The DNA of the CDR3 is TGTGCCAGCAGCCCGAGGACCGGGGAGCTGTTTTTT. The whole variable domain, remainder taken from reference TRBV3-1 and TRBJ2-2, is DTAVSQTPKYLVTQMGNDKSIKCEQNLGHDTMYWYKQDSKKFLKIMFSYNNKELIINETVPNRFSPKSPDKAHLNLHINSLELGDSAVYFCASSPRTGELFFGEGSRLTVL.